Described below is a single TCR beta chain sequence and its context. The antigen is undetermined. The data stem from a study of T cell responses to AZD1222 COVID-19 vaccine. Regarding the study as a whole: The donor cohort was predominantly white British with a female majority, and clonal diversity may have been underestimated.

Pooling covered second doses at about 4 or about 12 weeks. V lost 4 bases and J 0 bases, leaving 13 bases between the germline ends. Germline V gives CDR1 SGDLS, CDR2 YYNGEE. This CDR3 has 15 amino acids. Data came from immunoSEQ multiplex PCR; TCRdb stores just in-frame clones and leaves some out. Of 150,000 to 200,000 clones listed, roughly nine tenths are singletons. The chain uses TRBV9 and TRBJ2-5; a possible D gene is TRBD2 (6 bases). The TCR comes from an adult who received the AZD1222 COVID-19 vaccine. This specimen consisted of peripheral blood, obtained 28 days after the second AZD1222 dose. CDR3 sequence reads: CASSPRAGHQETQYF. CDR3 in DNA: TGTGCCAGCAGCCCGAGAGCGGGTCACCAAGAGACCCAGTACTTC.